Listed below are T cell receptor beta chains from one sample, sequenced in a study of low-dose radiotherapy and immunotherapy resistance in tumors. TCRdb re-derived calls from the reads in MiXCR, one entry per CDR3 protein. The sample has around 79,000 distinct CDR3 sequences, approximately 17% seen once. The sample here was PBMCs, taken before treatment. All receptors derive from a male donor with prostate cancer. Each CDR3 is given with its conserved first and last residue. D genes are given only for firm matches. Size values are once, few and many counts, or a class for expanded clones, and some rows have none.

j_call	clone_size	v_call	d_call	cdr3_aa	cdr3_nt
TRBJ1-4	many	TRBV7-2	TRBD1	CATAWTGGRKLFF	TGTGCCACCGCTTGGACAGGGGGCAGAAAACTGTTTTTT
TRBJ2-1	many	TRBV7-3	TRBD1	CASSLSSGTGGNEQFF	TGTGCCAGCAGCTTATCCTCAGGGACAGGAGGCAATGAGCAGTTCTTC
TRBJ2-3	many	TRBV11-2	TRBD2	CASSLAGAADTQYF	TGTGCCAGCTCACTAGCGGGAGCAGCAGATACGCAGTATTTT
TRBJ2-7	many	TRBV15	TRBD1	CATSPGGYEQYF	TGTGCCACCAGCCCAGGGGGCTACGAGCAGTACTTC
TRBJ2-1	many	TRBV5-1	TRBD2	CASSPRTSGRAEQQFF	TGCGCCAGCAGCCCCCGGACTAGCGGGAGGGCCGAACAGCAGTTCTTC
TRBJ2-6	many	TRBV20-1	-	CSASWGYGANVLTF	TGCAGTGCTAGTTGGGGTTACGGGGCCAACGTCCTGACTTTC
TRBJ1-1	many	TRBV12-3/TRBV12-4	TRBD1	CASSRDRDRTEAFF	TGTGCCAGCAGTAGAGACAGGGACCGCACTGAAGCTTTCTTT
TRBJ2-5	many	TRBV19	TRBD2	CASSMESSGRKTQYF	TGTGCCAGTAGTATGGAGTCTAGCGGGAGGAAGACCCAGTACTTC
TRBJ2-1	many	TRBV9	-	CASSDPGDGSSYNEQFF	TGTGCCAGCAGCGATCCGGGGGACGGAAGCTCCTACAATGAGCAGTTCTTC
TRBJ2-3	many	TRBV28	TRBD2	CASSEWGGSTDTQYF	TGTGCCAGCAGTGAATGGGGGGGTAGCACAGATACGCAGTATTTT
TRBJ2-7	many	TRBV29-1	-	CSAGLNLYEQYF	TGCAGCGCTGGACTGAATCTGTACGAGCAGTACTTC
TRBJ2-5	-	TRBV12-3/TRBV12-4	-	CASSFSASVRGRETQYF	TGTGCCAGCAGTTTTTCAGCTTCCGTCAGGGGTCGGGAGACCCAGTACTTC
TRBJ2-7	many	TRBV6-2/TRBV6-3	-	CASNRRGVEGYTYEQYF	TGTGCCAGCAACAGAAGGGGTGTCGAGGGATACACCTACGAGCAGTACTTC
TRBJ2-1	many	TRBV27	TRBD2	CASSSAGVVETRERFF	TGTGCCAGCAGTTCCGCGGGGGTAGTTGAGACACGAGAGCGGTTCTTC
TRBJ2-3	many	TRBV9	TRBD2	CASSRQPVAGATDTQYF	TGTGCCAGCAGCCGCCAGCCGGTAGCGGGGGCCACAGATACGCAGTATTTT
TRBJ1-5	many	TRBV21-1	-	CASVTGLHSNQPQHF	TGTGCCAGCGTCACAGGTCTCCATAGCAATCAGCCCCAGCATTTT
TRBJ2-5	many	TRBV6-2/TRBV6-3	TRBD2	CASRGLAETQYF	TGTGCCAGCAGGGGACTAGCGGAGACCCAGTACTTC
TRBJ2-7	many	TRBV30	TRBD2	CAWSPLGLAGSYEQYF	TGTGCCTGGAGTCCCCTCGGACTAGCGGGATCCTACGAGCAGTACTTC
TRBJ2-6	-	TRBV12-3/TRBV12-4	-	CASSPVQGGFGANVLTF	TGTGCCAGCAGCCCGGTTCAGGGGGGTTTTGGGGCCAACGTCCTGACTTTC
TRBJ2-1	medium-sized	TRBV2	-	CASSEGQSSYNEQFF	TGTGCCAGCAGTGAAGGACAGTCCTCCTACAATGAGCAGTTCTTC
TRBJ2-5	many	TRBV9	-	CASSVLIGSGQETQYF	TGTGCCAGCAGCGTTTTAATTGGGAGCGGCCAAGAGACCCAGTACTTC
TRBJ1-1	many	TRBV7-2	TRBD1	CASSLTRPGGFRNTEAFF	TGTGCCAGCAGCTTAACTCGGCCAGGGGGCTTCAGGAACACTGAAGCTTTCTTT
TRBJ2-3	many	TRBV7-3	-	CASSKIGGPTDTQYF	TGTGCCAGCAGTAAGATCGGGGGGCCGACAGATACGCAGTATTTT
TRBJ1-1	many	TRBV30	-	CAWSVKKGEAFF	TGTGCCTGGAGTGTAAAGAAAGGTGAAGCTTTCTTT
TRBJ1-1	many	TRBV5-1	-	CASSLNGMMNTEAFF	TGCGCCAGCAGCCTCAATGGGATGATGAACACTGAAGCTTTCTTT
TRBJ2-2	many	TRBV30	-	CAWSIGGSVTGELFF	TGTGCCTGGAGTATCGGGGGATCGGTCACCGGGGAGCTGTTTTTT
TRBJ2-7	few	TRBV5-1	TRBD1	CASSWNTGVNEQYF	TGCGCCAGCAGCTGGAACACAGGGGTGAACGAGCAGTACTTC
TRBJ2-3	many	TRBV6-4	-	CASSEGATDTQYF	TGTGCCAGCAGTGAGGGAGCCACAGATACGCAGTATTTT
TRBJ2-5	many	TRBV14	-	CASSQRETQYF	TGTGCCAGCAGCCAGCGAGAGACCCAGTACTTC
TRBJ2-2	many	TRBV7-9	TRBD1	CASSKKQGTNTGELFF	TGTGCCAGCAGCAAGAAACAGGGGACGAACACCGGGGAGCTGTTTTTT
TRBJ2-7	-	TRBV20-1	-	CSATGALRAYEQYF	TGCAGTGCTACAGGGGCCCTTCGCGCCTACGAGCAGTACTTC
TRBJ2-2	few	TRBV5-1	-	CASSLAVGETGELFFF	-
TRBJ1-2	medium-sized	TRBV20-1	-	CSASSDGAQGYGYTF	TGCAGTGCTAGTTCTGACGGGGCCCAGGGCTATGGCTACACCTTC
TRBJ2-2	many	TRBV4-2	-	CASSLGYEELFF	TGTGCCAGCAGCCTGGGTTACGAGGAGCTGTTTTTT
TRBJ2-3	many	TRBV2	-	CASKAASGTDTQYF	TGTGCCAGCAAGGCGGCGAGCGGCACAGATACGCAGTATTTT
TRBJ2-7	few	TRBV27	-	CASSPAGRTYEQYF	TGTGCCAGCAGTCCCGCGGGCAGGACCTACGAGCAGTACTTC
TRBJ2-1	many	TRBV24-1	-	CATSDAGTGTYNEQFF	TGTGCCACCAGTGATGCTGGGACCGGAACCTACAATGAGCAGTTCTTC
TRBJ2-1	many	TRBV7-3	-	CASSFSGAGEQFF	TGTGCCAGCAGCTTCTCGGGGGCCGGTGAGCAGTTCTTC
TRBJ2-1	many	TRBV11-3	-	CASSLVGGGGLYNEQFF	TGTGCCAGCAGCTTAGTCGGTGGGGGCGGGCTATACAATGAGCAGTTCTTC
TRBJ2-7	many	TRBV7-2	-	CASSWRGGVYEQYF	TGTGCCAGCAGCTGGAGGGGGGGGGTATACGAGCAGTACTTC
TRBJ2-5	many	TRBV20-1	-	CSASGETQYF	TGCAGTGCTAGTGGGGAGACCCAGTACTTC
TRBJ1-1	many	TRBV20-1	TRBD1	CSASGQGKGGLNTEAFF	TGCAGTGCTAGCGGACAGGGGAAAGGTGGTCTGAACACTGAAGCTTTCTTT
TRBJ2-5	many	TRBV20-1	TRBD2	CSARDTSGRRETQYF	TGCAGTGCTAGAGATACTAGCGGGAGACGAGAGACCCAGTACTTC
TRBJ1-2	-	TRBV5-4	-	CASSPRDVGYTF	TGTGCCAGCTCTCCCAGGGACGTTGGCTACACCTTC
TRBJ1-1	few	TRBV2	-	CASSRDILAAFF	TGTGCCAGCAGTCGGGACATCCTCGCGGCTTTCTTT
TRBJ2-3	many	TRBV19	-	CASSIVDSGDTQYF	TGTGCCAGTAGTATCGTGGATTCGGGGGATACGCAGTATTTT
TRBJ2-1	many	TRBV12-3/TRBV12-4	TRBD1	CASNTLTGGGNEQFF	TGTGCCAGCAATACACTGACAGGGGGGGGCAATGAGCAGTTCTTC
TRBJ2-7	many	TRBV6-1	-	CASSEEAQLKIYEQYF	TGTGCCAGCAGTGAAGAGGCCCAATTAAAAATATACGAGCAGTACTTC
TRBJ1-3	-	TRBV18	-	CASSQYTGTTSGNTIYF	TGTGCCAGCTCACAGTATACCGGGACAACCTCTGGAAACACCATATATTTT
TRBJ1-2	many	TRBV25-1	-	CASSEEWGGGYTF	TGTGCCAGCAGTGAAGAATGGGGGGGTGGCTACACCTTC
TRBJ2-2	many	TRBV10-1	-	CASSLGASGELFF	TGCGCCAGCAGCTTGGGGGCTTCCGGGGAGCTGTTTTTT
TRBJ2-1	many	TRBV11-2	-	CASSQVTTSTEQFF	TGCGCCAGCAGCCAGGTTACTACAAGCACTGAGCAGTTCTTC
TRBJ2-2	many	TRBV6-4	TRBD2	CASSESGGNTGELFF	TGTGCCAGCAGTGAAAGCGGGGGGAACACCGGGGAGCTGTTTTTT
TRBJ2-1	many	TRBV14	-	CASSQLKGGSSYNEQFF	TGTGCCAGCAGCCAGTTGAAGGGGGGGTCCTCCTACAATGAGCAGTTCTTC
TRBJ2-7	many	TRBV15	-	CATSSSTTRGLSYEQYF	TGTGCCACCAGCAGCTCCACTACGAGGGGTCTCTCCTACGAGCAGTACTTC
TRBJ2-7	-	TRBV2	-	CASSDNQALYEQYF	TGTGCCAGCAGTGACAATCAAGCCCTCTACGAGCAGTACTTC
TRBJ2-5	many	TRBV18	-	CASSPADKETQYF	TGTGCCAGCTCACCAGCGGACAAAGAGACCCAGTACTTC
TRBJ2-1	-	TRBV5-1	TRBD2	CASSLEEGPAGPGEQFF	TGCGCCAGCAGCCTGGAGGAAGGGCCAGCGGGGCCGGGGGAGCAGTTCTTC
TRBJ1-2	many	TRBV27	-	CASSLSKGNYGYTF	TGTGCCAGCAGTTTATCGAAGGGAAACTATGGCTACACCTTC